One and the same sample provided the 19 T cell receptor beta chains below, sequenced in a study of beta chain features in type 1 diabetes. Study results and caveats: Significant though moderate, a shortening of TCRB CDR3s appeared in all four CD4+ subsets of Type 1 diabetes patients.

For these receptors, no antigen is known. TCRB transcripts that were expressed got sequenced, as all of the isolated RNA had been reverse transcribed. This table comes from immunoSEQ multiplex PCR, and its TCRdb copy is limited to in-frame clones, with some not included. This table holds about 270,000 clones, 13% to 15% found once. What was sequenced was naive CD4+ T cells from blood. The receptors stem from a man aged 30 to 45 with type 1 diabetes.

The rearrangement uses TRBV11-2 and TRBJ2-2; no clear D gene. V lost 6 bases and J lost 5, with 16 bases in between. The CDR3 length is 15 residues. Per germline, CDR1 SGHAT and CDR2 FQNNGV. The CDR3 DNA follows: TGTGCCAGCAGTCCCTACCGTTCCCTTACCGGGGAGCTGTTTTTT. Translation gives CASSPYRSLTGELFF.

The chain couples TRBV7-2 to TRBJ2-7; TRBD2 matches 11 bases. V shed 5 bases and J 1 base; nucleotides not matched to a gene: 4. This CDR3 region has 15 residues. Per the germline V gene, CDR1 is SGHTA and CDR2 is FQGNSA. Written as DNA, the CDR3 is TGTGCCAGCAGCCGCCTAGCGGGAGGTTCCTACGAGCAGTACTTC. This gives the protein CASSRLAGGSYEQYF.

This clone has only a few counts. The chain is built from TRBV28 and TRBJ2-3; 8 positions match TRBD1. Germline loops: CDR1 MDHEN, CDR2 SYDVKM. Trimming at V came to 5 bases and at J to 9 bases, leaving 7 bases not matched to a gene. There are 13 residues in the CDR3. DNA for the CDR3: TGTGCCAGCAGTCCTGACAGGGGAGGCACGCAGTATTTT. As protein: CASSPDRGGTQYF.

This chain connects TRBV19 to TRBJ1-2; D uncertain. Trimming stripped 3 bases from V and 5 bases from J, with 13 bases between. The CDR3 contains 14 residues. Germline V CDR1 and CDR2: LNHDA, SQIVND (reference sequence). CDR3 in amino acids: CASSMGSDGYGYTF. DNA for the CDR3: TGTGCCAGTAGTATGGGGAGTGACGGATATGGCTACACCTTC.

The chain has TRBV5-1 and TRBJ2-6; 7 bases fit TRBD1. Germline trimming cut 4 bases from V and 2 bases from J; bases unmatched to any gene: 9. CDR1 and CDR2 (germline): SGHRS, YFSETQ. The CDR3 runs to 17 residues. The CDR3 region has the DNA TGCGCCAGCAGCGAGGGGGCTTTTGGGACTGGGGCCAACGTCCTGACTTTC. This gives the protein CASSEGAFGTGANVLTF.

The chain joins TRBV28 to TRBJ2-1, with D maybe TRBD1 (5 bases). Trimming took 6 bases from V and 8 from J, leaving 14 bases between them. Germline V CDR1 and CDR2: MDHEN, SYDVKM. The CDR3 totals 13 residues. As DNA, the CDR3 is TGTGCCAGCAGCATCCCTCAGGGTTATGAGCAGTTCTTC. Translated: CASSIPQGYEQFF.

The chain combines TRBV28 with TRBJ2-5; D is perhaps TRBD2 (6 bases). The CDR3 runs to 14 residues. Germline V gene sequence: CDR1 MDHEN, CDR2 SYDVKM. V shed 8 bases and J shed 5 bases, with 18 bases lying between them. This chain's CDR3 is CASRASGVGETQYF. The CDR3 DNA sequence: TGTGCCAGCCGAGCCTCGGGAGTGGGGGAGACCCAGTACTTC. The whole variable domain, filled in from reference TRBV28 and TRBJ2-5, reads DVKVTQSSRYLVKRTGEKVFLECVQDMDHENMFWYRQDPGLGLRLIYFSYDVKMKEKGDIPEGYSVSREKKERFSLILESASTNQTSMYLCASRASGVGETQYFGPGTRLLVL.

This clone was seen a handful of times. The V gene is TRBV6-6, the J gene TRBJ2-7, with 10 bases identical to TRBD2. Germline loops: CDR1 MNHNY, CDR2 SVGAGI (reference sequence). V shed 2 bases, J shed 5 bases, and the junction held 6 bases outside the gene matches. This CDR3 has 15 residues. The CDR3 loop is CASSYIPGTSDEQYF. CDR3 coding DNA: TGTGCCAGCAGTTACATCCCCGGGACTAGCGACGAGCAGTACTTC.

This clone has only one observation. The gene calls are TRBV5-1 and TRBJ2-7; weak D call: TRBD2 (6 bases). CDR3 length: 14 amino acids. From germline, CDR1 is SGHRS and CDR2 YFSETQ. V gave up 4 bases and J gave up 2 bases, with 13 bases separating them. CDR3 amino acids: CASSVGGGPYEQYF. CDR3 nucleotide sequence: TGCGCCAGCAGCGTGGGGGGAGGTCCCTACGAGCAGTACTTC.

The rearrangement joins TRBV2 to TRBJ2-3; the D is unclear. This CDR3 region has 12 residues. With 3 bases removed from V and 2 bases from J, the gap between germline ends came to 3 bases. Germline V gene lookup returns CDR1 SNHLY and CDR2 FYNNEI. The CDR3 DNA sequence: TGTGCCAGCAGTGAGTACACAGATACGCAGTATTTT. Encoded protein: CASSEYTDTQYF.

About this clone: Other DNA sequences in this sample translate to the same CDR3. The chain employs TRBV5-1 and TRBJ1-5, with 9 positions matching TRBD1. CDR1 is SGHRS and CDR2 is YFSETQ in the germline V gene. The V and J ends lost 4 bases and 1 base, in that order; junction bases with no gene match: 3. The CDR3 extends over 15 amino acids. The CDR3 here is CASSLGTGSNQPQHF. The CDR3 DNA reads as TGCGCCAGCAGCCTGGGGACAGGGAGCAATCAGCCCCAGCATTTT. The variable domain in full, with the rest retrieved from reference TRBV5-1 and TRBJ1-5, is KAGVTQTPRYLIKTRGQQVTLSCSPISGHRSVSWYQQTPGQGLQFLFEYFSETQRNKGNFPGRFSGRQFSNSRSEMNVSTLELGDSALYLCASSLGTGSNQPQHFGDGTRLSIL.

This clone was observed a few times. The V and J genes are TRBV9 and TRBJ2-3; 7 bases are shared with TRBD2. With V trimmed by 6 bases and J by 2 bases, 9 bases remained unmatched. CDR1 is SGDLS, CDR2 YYNGEE, per germline. There are 15 residues in the CDR3. The CDR3 bases are TGTGCCAGCACCCGCCGGGGGGTTTTCACAGATACGCAGTATTTT. Translated, it gives CASTRRGVFTDTQYF.

This chain connects TRBV5-1 to TRBJ2-7, with TRBD1 identical over 7 bases. This CDR3 has 14 residues. The germline gives CDR1 SGHRS, CDR2 YFSETQ. V lost 0 bases and J lost 5; bases outside the gene matches: 5. The CDR3 reads CASSLEGGDDEQYF. DNA of the CDR3: TGCGCCAGCAGCTTGGAAGGGGGCGACGACGAGCAGTACTTC.

This clone was detected only a few times. J is TRBJ1-5 and V is TRBV25-1; TRBD1 agrees at 8 bases. The trim removed 5 bases at V and 7 bases at J, leaving 4 bases unmatched. The V gene's germline CDR1 is MGHDK and CDR2 SYGVNS. The CDR3 is 13 residues long. The CDR3 protein is CASSQTGEQPQHF. The CDR3 bases are TGTGCCAGCAGTCAGACAGGGGAGCAGCCCCAGCATTTT.

Concerning this clone itself: An end of the junction does not agree with germline; a read error may underlie this. V gene TRBV25-1 combines with J gene TRBJ1-5; no clear D. Germline lookup yields CDR1 MGHDK and CDR2 SYGVNS. The length of the CDR3 is 8 residues. The CDR3: CASTQDWF. The CDR3 nucleotides read TGTGCCAGCACCCAGGACTGGTTT.

This rearrangement joins TRBV7-9 to TRBJ2-3, with 8 nucleotides matching TRBD1. Germline loops: CDR1 SEHNR, CDR2 FQNEAQ (reference sequence). J was trimmed by 8 bases and V by 5 bases; bases with no gene match: 6. The CDR3 totals 13 residues. The DNA for the CDR3 is TGTGCCAGCAGCGGGACAGGTGTGGGTACGCAGTATTTT. This translates into CASSGTGVGTQYF.

The rearrangement links TRBV7-9 to TRBJ2-1, with D possibly TRBD2 on 6 matching bases. The CDR3 spans 13 residues. V shed 3 bases and J shed 7 bases, with 10 bases lying between them. Germline-derived CDR1 and CDR2 are SEHNR and FQNEAQ (reference sequence). As DNA, the CDR3 is TGTGCCAGCAGCTTCAGTAGCGGTAATGAGCAGTTCTTC. Encoded protein: CASSFSSGNEQFF.

This clone was seen a handful of times. The gene calls are TRBV2 and TRBJ2-3, with D perhaps TRBD1 (5 bases). The V end lost 9 bases, the J end lost 0 bases, and 10 bases lay between the germline ends. The germline V gene encodes CDR1 SNHLY and CDR2 FYNNEI. The CDR3 loop spans 13 amino acids. Here the CDR3 DNA reads TGTGCCAGAGACAGTACTAGCACAGATACGCAGTATTTT. It translates to CARDSTSTDTQYF.

This clone was recorded a few times. This chain joins TRBV7-9 and TRBJ2-7; D is perhaps TRBD2 (6 bases). The germline CDR1 and CDR2 sequences are SEHNR and FQNEAQ (reference sequence). Trimming stripped 5 bases from V and 3 bases from J, with 14 bases between. This CDR3 contains 14 residues. DNA of the CDR3: TGTGCCAGCAGCCTCGGTAGCGGCCTCTACGAGCAGTACTTC. Translated: CASSLGSGLYEQYF.